What follows are 22 T cell receptor beta chains derived from one specimen sequenced in a study of T cell responses to AZD1222 COVID-19 vaccine. Clones were sequenced by immunoSEQ multiplex PCR, and TCRdb holds only the in-frame ones, with some missing. The sample records 120,000 or so clones, roughly nine tenths being singletons. The source was peripheral blood, collected on day 0 of AZD1222 vaccination. The receptors were gathered from an adult in good health.

V is TRBV5-1 and J is TRBJ2-3, with no clear D. V lost 0 bases and J 1 base, leaving 3 bases between the germline ends. The CDR3 runs to 13 residues. CDR1 and CDR2 from the germline V gene are SGHRS and YFSETQ. CDR3 amino acids: CASSLEGTDTQYF. The DNA of the CDR3 is TGCGCCAGCAGCTTGGAGGGCACAGATACGCAGTATTTT.

The chain couples TRBV9 to TRBJ2-7; no clear D gene. Germline CDR1 and CDR2: SGDLS and YYNGEE. This CDR3 contains 14 residues. With 2 bases removed from V and 2 bases from J, the gap between germline ends came to 11 bases. In DNA, the CDR3 is TGTGCCAGCAGCGTTACCTATAAACCCTACGAGCAGTACTTC. Its protein product is CASSVTYKPYEQYF. The whole variable domain, filled in from reference TRBV9 and TRBJ2-7, reads DSGVTQTPKHLITATGQRVTLRCSPRSGDLSVYWYQQSLDQGLQFLIQYYNGEERAKGNILERFSAQQFPDLHSELNLSSLELGDSALYFCASSVTYKPYEQYFGPGTRLTVT.

The V and J genes are TRBV3-1 (or the pseudogene TRBV3-2) and TRBJ1-1, with TRBD1 matching 7 bases. The ends lost 6 bases at V and 0 bases at J; junction bases unmatched: 13. The CDR3 is made up of 17 amino acids. CDR1 is LGHDT and CDR2 is YNNKEL in the germline V gene (reference sequence). The CDR3 coding sequence is TGTGCCAGCAGACCCGGACAGGAGAATGAGATGAACACTGAAGCTTTCTTT. Translated, it gives CASRPGQENEMNTEAFF.

V is TRBV5-6 and J is TRBJ2-7; TRBD2 agrees at 7 bases. Germline V gives CDR1 SGHDT, CDR2 YYEEEE. J gave up 1 base and V 4 bases, and 5 bases lay outside the gene matches. There are 14 residues in the CDR3. The CDR3 nucleotides are TGTGCCAGCAGCGTGCCCGGGGGGTCCTACGAGCAGTACTTC. Protein product: CASSVPGGSYEQYF.

The genes are TRBV6-1 and TRBJ1-3, with D perhaps matching TRBD1 (6 bases). This CDR3 is 15 amino acids long. CDR1 and CDR2 from the germline V gene are MNHNS and SASEGT. V lost 1 base, J lost 9 bases, and 16 bases lay in between. CDR3 loop: CASSEGQAQLGTIYF. Written as DNA, the CDR3 is TGTGCCAGCAGTGAAGGACAGGCCCAATTGGGCACCATATATTTT.

This chain links TRBV6-4 with TRBJ1-2; perhaps TRBD1 as D (5 bases). Trimming shortened V by 5 bases and J by 4 bases, and 14 bases separated the two germline ends. This CDR3 comprises 14 residues. From germline, CDR1 is MRHNA and CDR2 SNTAGT. DNA for the CDR3: TGTGCCAGCAGTCGAGAACAGGCGGGCTATGGCTACACCTTC. As protein: CASSREQAGYGYTF.

V usage is TRBV6-5 and J usage is TRBJ2-3; the D gene could be TRBD1 or TRBD2 (7 bases each). This CDR3 contains 15 residues. CDR1 and CDR2 from the germline V gene are MNHEY and SVGAGI. Trimming stripped 8 bases from V and 3 bases from J, with 18 bases between. The CDR3 spells CASALQGRGTDTQYF. The CDR3 DNA sequence: TGTGCCAGCGCACTACAGGGGCGGGGGACAGATACGCAGTATTTT.

The V gene is TRBV21-1, the J gene TRBJ2-7; TRBD1, the table's D call, was not compared with the DNA. TRBV21-1 is a pseudogene locus. This CDR3 has 14 amino acids. CDR3 residues: CASSKVQGVKEQYF. DNA of the CDR3: TGTGCCAGCAGCAAAGTTCAGGGGGTGAAGGAGCAGTACTTC.

The chain couples TRBV28 to TRBJ1-5, with D uncertain. V was trimmed by 6 bases and J by 7 bases, leaving 10 bases between them. The CDR3 covers 12 residues. The germline CDR1 and CDR2 sequences are MDHEN and SYDVKM. CDR3 protein: CASSLVRQPQHF. CDR3 nucleotide sequence: TGTGCCAGCAGCCTTGTCCGACAGCCCCAGCATTTT.

The V call is TRBV5-1, the J call TRBJ2-2; perhaps TRBD1 as D (6 bases). This CDR3 is 13 amino acids long. Germline V gene sequence: CDR1 SGHRS, CDR2 YFSETQ. The ends were cut back, 3 bases at V and 7 bases at J, with 10 bases in the middle. The CDR3, as DNA: TGCGCCAGCAGCTCGGCAGGGGTCGGGGAGCTGTTTTTT. This codes for CASSSAGVGELFF. Full variable domain (remainder filled in from reference TRBV5-1 and TRBJ2-2): KAGVTQTPRYLIKTRGQQVTLSCSPISGHRSVSWYQQTPGQGLQFLFEYFSETQRNKGNFPGRFSGRQFSNSRSEMNVSTLELGDSALYLCASSSAGVGELFFGEGSRLTVL.

The rearrangement uses TRBV9 and TRBJ1-5; D unresolved. Germline CDR1 and CDR2: SGDLS and YYNGEE. Trimming removed 3 bases at V and 0 bases at J, with 7 bases between. The CDR3 spans 14 residues. The CDR3: CASSGGYSNQPQHF. CDR3 nucleotide sequence: TGTGCCAGCAGCGGAGGATATAGCAATCAGCCCCAGCATTTT.

This clone has just a few counts. This chain links TRBV18 with TRBJ2-2; tentatively, D is TRBD1 or TRBD2 (6 bases each). The CDR3 runs 17 residues. Germline CDR1 KGHSH, CDR2 LQKENI. With 0 bases removed from V and 5 bases from J, the gap between germline ends came to 16 bases. DNA for the CDR3: TGTGCCAGCTCACCACCGAGGGGGACTCAGAGAACCGGGGAGCTGTTTTTT. Protein product: CASSPPRGTQRTGELFF.

This clone was recorded only once. The chain has TRBV3-1 (or the pseudogene TRBV3-2) and TRBJ2-1; TRBD2 matches 12 bases. The germline CDR1 and CDR2 sequences are LGHDT and YNNKEL (reference sequence). J lost 7 bases, V lost 1 base, and 5 bases had no gene match. The CDR3 runs to 16 residues. CDR3 nucleotides: TGTGCCAGCAGCCAAGTGGGCCTAGCGGGGGGGAATGAGCAGTTCTTC. It encodes CASSQVGLAGGNEQFF.

The chain couples TRBV5-1 to TRBJ2-2; D is perhaps TRBD2 (5 bases). The CDR3 runs 15 residues. V was trimmed by 0 bases and J by 4 bases, leaving 10 bases between them. The germline CDR1 and CDR2 sequences are SGHRS and YFSETQ. The CDR3 region is CASSLELVSTGELFF. DNA for the CDR3: TGCGCCAGCAGCTTGGAACTAGTTAGCACCGGGGAGCTGTTTTTT.

The gene calls are TRBV2 and TRBJ1-1; TRBD1 matches 8 bases. Germline CDR1 SNHLY, CDR2 FYNNEI. V shed 7 bases, J shed 1 base, and the junction held 5 bases outside the gene matches. The CDR3 loop spans 14 amino acids. CDR3 residues: CASKGTGGNTEAFF. The CDR3 region has the DNA TGTGCCAGCAAAGGGACAGGAGGGAACACTGAAGCTTTCTTT.

This chain connects TRBV11-2 to TRBJ1-1; unclear D gene. Trimming left V 1 base short and J 3 bases short, with 6 bases between. Germline V lookup: CDR1 SGHAT, CDR2 FQNNGV. CDR3 length: 13 residues. The CDR3 loop reads CASSLATHTEAFF. CDR3 sequence (DNA): TGTGCCAGCAGCTTAGCAACTCACACTGAAGCTTTCTTT. Supplemented by reference TRBV11-2 and TRBJ1-1, the full variable domain reads EAGVAQSPRYKIIEKRQSVAFWCNPISGHATLYWYQQILGQGPKLLIQFQNNGVVDDSQLPKDRFSAERLKGVDSTLKIQPAKLEDSAVYLCASSLATHTEAFFGQGTRLTVV.

In this sample, this clone turned up once. The chain couples TRBV7-8 to TRBJ1-2, with TRBD1 identical over 7 bases. The length of the CDR3 is 12 residues. Germline values: CDR1 SGHVS, CDR2 FQNEAQ. The trim removed 3 bases at V and 6 bases at J, leaving 1 base unmatched. The CDR3 DNA is TGTGCCAGCAGCTTGACAGGGAATGGCTACACCTTC. It translates to CASSLTGNGYTF.

DNA of the CDR3: TGTGCCAGCAGCTTGGGGGGGAAGACCCAGTACTTC. Amino acid sequence: CASSLGGKTQYF. The gene calls are TRBV5-8 and TRBJ2-5; D possibly uses TRBD1 or TRBD2 (5 bases each). Germline V gene data show CDR1 as SGHTS and CDR2 as YDEGEE. There are 12 residues in the CDR3. Trimming took 0 bases from V and 6 from J, leaving 6 bases between them.

The chain combines TRBV29-1 with TRBJ2-7; possible D gene TRBD1, 5 bases. This CDR3 has 13 amino acids. Between the trimmed V and J ends, which lost 4 bases and 2 bases, there was a span of 12 bases. CDR1 and CDR2 from the germline V gene are SQVTM and ANQGSEA. CDR3 nucleotide sequence: TGCAGCGTTGGTGACAGTCTTACCTACGAGCAGTACTTC. Translation: CSVGDSLTYEQYF.

The V call is TRBV2, the J call TRBJ1-1; a possible D gene is TRBD1 (5 bases). The CDR3 loop spans 14 amino acids. The ends were cut back, 4 bases at V and 7 bases at J, with 16 bases in the middle. Per the germline V gene, CDR1 is SNHLY and CDR2 is FYNNEI. The CDR3 protein is CASSVRAWEGEAFF. CDR3 DNA sequence: TGTGCCAGCAGTGTCAGGGCCTGGGAGGGTGAAGCTTTCTTT.

The rearrangement uses TRBV29-1 and TRBJ2-2; D is ambiguous. CDR3 length equals 14 residues. Germline V CDR1 and CDR2: SQVTM, ANQGSEA. The V gene lost 2 bases and the J gene lost 0 bases, with 7 bases spanning the gap. CDR3 amino acids: CSVERQTNTGELFF. The DNA of the CDR3 is TGCAGCGTTGAAAGGCAGACGAACACCGGGGAGCTGTTTTTT.

The CDR3 loop reads CASSLPQTYGYTF. The DNA of the CDR3 is TGTGCCAGCAGTTTACCACAGACCTATGGCTACACCTTC. The V gene is TRBV28, the J gene TRBJ1-2, with D unclear. V was trimmed by 2 bases and J by 4 bases, leaving 8 bases between them. This CDR3 has 13 amino acids. Looked up from germline, CDR1 is MDHEN and CDR2 is SYDVKM.